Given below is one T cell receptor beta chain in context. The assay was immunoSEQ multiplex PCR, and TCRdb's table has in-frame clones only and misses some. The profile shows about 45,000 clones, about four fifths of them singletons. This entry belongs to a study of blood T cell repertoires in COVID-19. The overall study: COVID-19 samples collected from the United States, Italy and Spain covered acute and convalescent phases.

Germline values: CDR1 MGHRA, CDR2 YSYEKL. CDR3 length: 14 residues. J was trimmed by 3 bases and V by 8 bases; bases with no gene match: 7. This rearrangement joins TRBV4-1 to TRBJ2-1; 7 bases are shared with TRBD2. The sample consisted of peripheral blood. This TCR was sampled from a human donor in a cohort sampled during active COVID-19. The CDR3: CASGGAGNYNEQFF. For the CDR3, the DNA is TGCGCCAGCGGAGGAGCGGGAAACTACAATGAGCAGTTCTTC.